This T cell receptor beta chain was sequenced for a study of identical twins. All of the donors were Caucasians in good health. TCRdb passed the 5' RACE reads through MiXCR, listing each CDR3 protein once. The table records about 100,000 distinct CDR3 sequences, around 5.5% of them present only once. Whole-study results and caveats: Analyses based on zero insertions could be partly confounded by invariant MAIT and iNKT cells. Researchers reported weaker excess twin sharing in beta out-of-frame sequences.

This clonotype was counted at least ten times. Its antigen is as yet unknown. Trimming removed 8 bases from V and 4 bases from J; junction bases left unmatched: 6. This CDR3 is built from 14 residues. Looked up from germline, CDR1 is SEHNR and CDR2 is FQNEAQ (reference sequence). The TCR was taken from a woman aged 45 to 65 in good health. This chain joins TRBV7-9 and TRBJ1-1; 11 nucleotides agree with TRBD1. The specimen was memory T cells sorted from blood. The CDR3 DNA reads as TGTGCCAGCGCTGGGGACAGGGGGAGCACTGAAGCTTTCTTT. It codes for CASAGDRGSTEAFF.